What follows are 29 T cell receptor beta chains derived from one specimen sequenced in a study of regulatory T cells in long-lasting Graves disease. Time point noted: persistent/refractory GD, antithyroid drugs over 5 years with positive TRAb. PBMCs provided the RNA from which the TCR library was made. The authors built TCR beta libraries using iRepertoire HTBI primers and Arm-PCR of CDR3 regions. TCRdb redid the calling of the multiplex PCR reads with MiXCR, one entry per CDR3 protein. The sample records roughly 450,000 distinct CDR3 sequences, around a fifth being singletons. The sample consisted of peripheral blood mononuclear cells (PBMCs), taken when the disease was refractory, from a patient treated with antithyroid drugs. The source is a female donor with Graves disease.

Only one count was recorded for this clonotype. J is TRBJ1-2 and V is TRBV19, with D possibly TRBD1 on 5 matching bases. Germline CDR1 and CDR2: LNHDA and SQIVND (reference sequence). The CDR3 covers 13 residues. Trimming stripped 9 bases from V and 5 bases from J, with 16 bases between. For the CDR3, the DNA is TGTGCCAGCCAGGGCGTGGAGCGGTATGGCTACACCTTC. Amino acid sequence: CASQGVERYGYTF.

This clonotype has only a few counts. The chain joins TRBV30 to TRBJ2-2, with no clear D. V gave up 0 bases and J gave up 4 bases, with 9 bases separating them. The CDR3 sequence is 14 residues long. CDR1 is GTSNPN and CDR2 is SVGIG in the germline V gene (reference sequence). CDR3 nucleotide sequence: TGTGCCTGGAGTGTAGGTGTAGGCACCGGGGAGCTGTTTTTT. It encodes CAWSVGVGTGELFF.

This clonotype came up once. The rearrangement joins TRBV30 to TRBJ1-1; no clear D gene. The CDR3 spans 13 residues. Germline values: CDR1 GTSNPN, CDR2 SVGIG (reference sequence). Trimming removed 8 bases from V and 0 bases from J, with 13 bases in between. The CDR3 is CATNRLMNTEAFF. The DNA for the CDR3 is TGTGCCACGAATCGGCTCATGAACACTGAAGCTTTCTTT.

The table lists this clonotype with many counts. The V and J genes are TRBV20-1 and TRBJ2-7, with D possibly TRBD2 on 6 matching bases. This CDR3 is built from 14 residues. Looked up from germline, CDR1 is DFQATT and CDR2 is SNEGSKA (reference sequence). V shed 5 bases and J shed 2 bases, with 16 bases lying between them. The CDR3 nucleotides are TGCAGTGCTCCCCGGCGGGACCGAACCTACGAGCAGTACTTC. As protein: CSAPRRDRTYEQYF.

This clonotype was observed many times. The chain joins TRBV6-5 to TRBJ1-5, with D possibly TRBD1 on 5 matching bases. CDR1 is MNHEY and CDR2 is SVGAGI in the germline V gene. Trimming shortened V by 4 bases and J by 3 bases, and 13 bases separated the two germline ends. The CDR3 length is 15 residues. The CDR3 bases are TGTGCCAGCAGTTTCCTTTCGACAGACAATCAGCCCCAGCATTTT. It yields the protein CASSFLSTDNQPQHF.

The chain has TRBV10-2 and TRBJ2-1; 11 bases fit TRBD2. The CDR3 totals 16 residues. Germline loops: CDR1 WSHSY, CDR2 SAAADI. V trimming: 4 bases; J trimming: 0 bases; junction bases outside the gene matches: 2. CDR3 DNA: TGCGCCAGCAGTGGGACTAGCGGGTTCTCCTACAATGAGCAGTTCTTC. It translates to CASSGTSGFSYNEQFF.

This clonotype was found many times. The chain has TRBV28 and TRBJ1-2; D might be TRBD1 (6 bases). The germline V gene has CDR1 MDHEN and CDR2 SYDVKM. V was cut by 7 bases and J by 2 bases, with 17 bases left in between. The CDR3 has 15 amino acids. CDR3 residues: CASTVVGTHNYGYTF. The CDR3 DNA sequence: TGTGCCAGCACCGTCGTCGGGACACACAACTATGGCTACACCTTC.

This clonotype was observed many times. CDR3 in DNA: TGCAGTGCTAGAGACCCTGCAGGGGAAGAGGGCAATCAGCCCCAGCATTTT. Protein product: CSARDPAGEEGNQPQHF. The rearrangement links TRBV20-1 to TRBJ1-5; a possible D gene is TRBD1 (6 bases). CDR1 is DFQATT and CDR2 is SNEGSKA in the germline V gene (reference sequence). The CDR3 extends over 17 amino acids. V was cut by 0 bases and J by 2 bases, with 17 bases left in between.

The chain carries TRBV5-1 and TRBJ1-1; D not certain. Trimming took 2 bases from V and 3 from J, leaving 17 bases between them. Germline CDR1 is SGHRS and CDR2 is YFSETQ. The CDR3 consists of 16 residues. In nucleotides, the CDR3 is TGCGCCAGCAGCTTAAACCCCCCAGGCCCGGACACTGAAGCTTTCTTT. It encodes CASSLNPPGPDTEAFF.

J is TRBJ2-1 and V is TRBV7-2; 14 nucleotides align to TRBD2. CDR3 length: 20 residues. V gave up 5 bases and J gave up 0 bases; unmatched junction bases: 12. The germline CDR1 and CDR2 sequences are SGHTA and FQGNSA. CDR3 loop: CASSPSSGTSGRSSYNEQFF. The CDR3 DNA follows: TGTGCCAGCAGCCCCTCCTCCGGGACTAGCGGGAGATCCTCCTACAATGAGCAGTTCTTC.

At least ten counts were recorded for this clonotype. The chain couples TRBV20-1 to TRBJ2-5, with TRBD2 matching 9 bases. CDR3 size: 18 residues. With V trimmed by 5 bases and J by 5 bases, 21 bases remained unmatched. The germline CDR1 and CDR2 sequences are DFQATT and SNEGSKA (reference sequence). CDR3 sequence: CSAGILSGRADWAETQYF. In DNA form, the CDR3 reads TGCAGTGCTGGAATCCTTAGCGGGAGAGCGGATTGGGCGGAGACCCAGTACTTC.

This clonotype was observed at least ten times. CDR3 sequence: CALRQATYGYTF. For the CDR3, the DNA is TGTGCCCTACGACAGGCGACCTATGGCTACACCTTC. The chain is built from TRBV7-2 and TRBJ1-2, with D possibly matching TRBD1 (6 bases). V was cut by 11 bases and J by 4 bases, with 14 bases left in between. This CDR3 spans 12 amino acids. Germline CDR1 and CDR2: SGHTA and FQGNSA.

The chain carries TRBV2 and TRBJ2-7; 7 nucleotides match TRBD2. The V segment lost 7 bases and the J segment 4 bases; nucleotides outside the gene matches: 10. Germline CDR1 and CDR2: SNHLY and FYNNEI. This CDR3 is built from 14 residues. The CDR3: CASKKSLAVYEQYF. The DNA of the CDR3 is TGTGCCAGCAAAAAAAGCCTAGCGGTGTACGAGCAGTACTTC.

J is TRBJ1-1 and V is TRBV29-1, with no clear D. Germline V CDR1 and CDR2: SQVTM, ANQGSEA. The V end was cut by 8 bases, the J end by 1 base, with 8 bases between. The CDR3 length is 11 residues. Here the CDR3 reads CSSTRNTEAFF. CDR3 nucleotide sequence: TGCAGCTCGACAAGGAACACTGAAGCTTTCTTT.

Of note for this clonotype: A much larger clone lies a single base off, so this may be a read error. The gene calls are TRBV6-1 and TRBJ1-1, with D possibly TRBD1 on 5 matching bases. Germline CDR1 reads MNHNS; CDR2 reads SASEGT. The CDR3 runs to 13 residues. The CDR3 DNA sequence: TGTGCCAGCACCTCTCAAGGGACGACTGGAGCTTTCTTT. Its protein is CASTSQGTTGAFF.

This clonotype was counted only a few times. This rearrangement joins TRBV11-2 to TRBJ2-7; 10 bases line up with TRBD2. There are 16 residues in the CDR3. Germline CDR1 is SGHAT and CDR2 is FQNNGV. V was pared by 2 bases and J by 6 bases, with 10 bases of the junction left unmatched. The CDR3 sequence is CASSLIFASGSSEQYF. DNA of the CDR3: TGTGCCAGCAGCTTAATCTTCGCTAGCGGGAGTTCCGAGCAGTACTTC.

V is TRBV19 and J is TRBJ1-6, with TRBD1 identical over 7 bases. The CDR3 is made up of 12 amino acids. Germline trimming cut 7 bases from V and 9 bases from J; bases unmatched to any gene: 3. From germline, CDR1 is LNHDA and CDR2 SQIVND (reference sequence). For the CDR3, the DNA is TGTGCCAGTAACAGGGGTGGTTCACCCCTCCACTTT. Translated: CASNRGGSPLHF.

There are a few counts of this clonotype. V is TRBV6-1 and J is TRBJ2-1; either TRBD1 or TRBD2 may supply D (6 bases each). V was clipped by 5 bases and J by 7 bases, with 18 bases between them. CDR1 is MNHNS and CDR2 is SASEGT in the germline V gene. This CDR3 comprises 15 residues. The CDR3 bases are TGTGCCAGCAGTCGCCGACTAGGGGGGACGAATGAGCAGTTCTTC. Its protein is CASSRRLGGTNEQFF.

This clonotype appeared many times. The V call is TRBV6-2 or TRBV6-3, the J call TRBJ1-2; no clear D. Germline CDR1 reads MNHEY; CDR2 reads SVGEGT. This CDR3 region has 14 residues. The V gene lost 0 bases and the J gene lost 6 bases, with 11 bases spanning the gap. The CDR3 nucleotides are TGTGCCAGCAGTTACTCGGCTTTCGGGGATGGCTACACCTTC. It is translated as CASSYSAFGDGYTF.

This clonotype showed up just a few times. In nucleotides, the CDR3 is TGTGCCAGCAGCCTAACCGGGGTGGCCCCTGAAGCTTTCTTT. It codes for CASSLTGVAPEAFF. The chain combines TRBV7-9 with TRBJ1-1; D is uncertain. V gave up 5 bases and J gave up 6 bases, with 16 bases separating them. The germline gives CDR1 SEHNR, CDR2 FQNEAQ (reference sequence). The CDR3 is 14 residues long.

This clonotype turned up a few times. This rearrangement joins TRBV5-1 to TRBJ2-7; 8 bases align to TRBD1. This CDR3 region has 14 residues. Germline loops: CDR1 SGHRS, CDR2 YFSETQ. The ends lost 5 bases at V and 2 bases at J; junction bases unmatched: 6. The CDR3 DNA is TGCGCCAGCAGTATCGGACAGGGCACCTACGAGCAGTACTTC. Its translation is CASSIGQGTYEQYF.

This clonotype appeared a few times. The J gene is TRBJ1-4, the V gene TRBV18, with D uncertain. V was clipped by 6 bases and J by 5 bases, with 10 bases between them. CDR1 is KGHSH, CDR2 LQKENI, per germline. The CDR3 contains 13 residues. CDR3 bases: TGTGCCAGCTCTCCCATGGGAAATGAAAAACTGTTTTTT. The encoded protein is CASSPMGNEKLFF.

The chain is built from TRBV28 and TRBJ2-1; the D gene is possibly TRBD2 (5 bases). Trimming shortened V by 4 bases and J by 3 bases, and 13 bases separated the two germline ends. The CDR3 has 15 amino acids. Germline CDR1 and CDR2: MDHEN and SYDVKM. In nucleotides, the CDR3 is TGTGCCAGCAGTTCAGTGAGACTACTCTACAATGAGCAGTTCTTC. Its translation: CASSSVRLLYNEQFF.

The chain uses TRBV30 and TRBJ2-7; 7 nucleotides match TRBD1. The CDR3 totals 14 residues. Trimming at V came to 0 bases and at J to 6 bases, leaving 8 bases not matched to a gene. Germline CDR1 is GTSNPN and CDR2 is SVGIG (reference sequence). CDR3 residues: CAWSVRLAGGEQYF. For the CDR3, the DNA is TGTGCCTGGAGTGTACGGCTAGCAGGGGGCGAGCAGTACTTC. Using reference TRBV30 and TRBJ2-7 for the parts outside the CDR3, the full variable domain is SQTIHQWPATLVQPVGSPLSLECTVEGTSNPNLYWYRQAAGRGLQLLFYSVGIGQISSEVPQNLSASRPQDRQFILSSKKLLLSDSGFYLCAWSVRLAGGEQYFGPGTRLTVT.

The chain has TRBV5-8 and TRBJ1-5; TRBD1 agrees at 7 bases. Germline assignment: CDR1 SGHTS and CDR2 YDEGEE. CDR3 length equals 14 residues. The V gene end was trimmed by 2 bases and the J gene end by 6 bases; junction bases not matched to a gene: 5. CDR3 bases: TGTGCCAGCAGCTTTGCAGGGGACAGTCAGCCCCAGCATTTT. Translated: CASSFAGDSQPQHF.

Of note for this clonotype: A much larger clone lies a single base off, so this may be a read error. The CDR3 DNA sequence: TGTGCCAGCAGTCCACTAGCGGGAGGGGAGACCGGGGAGCTGTTTTTT. Its protein product is CASSPLAGGETGELFF. This chain joins TRBV28 and TRBJ2-2, with 13 bases matching TRBD2. Germline V lookup: CDR1 MDHEN, CDR2 SYDVKM. This CDR3 spans 16 amino acids. Germline trimming cut 5 bases from V and 5 bases from J; bases unmatched to any gene: 5.

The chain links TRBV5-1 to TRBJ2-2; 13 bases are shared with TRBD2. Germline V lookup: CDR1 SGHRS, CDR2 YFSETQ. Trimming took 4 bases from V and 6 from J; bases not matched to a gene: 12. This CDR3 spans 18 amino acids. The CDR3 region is CASSLRTSGSLTAGELFF. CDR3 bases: TGCGCCAGCAGCCTCAGGACTAGCGGGAGTCTGACAGCCGGGGAGCTGTTTTTT.

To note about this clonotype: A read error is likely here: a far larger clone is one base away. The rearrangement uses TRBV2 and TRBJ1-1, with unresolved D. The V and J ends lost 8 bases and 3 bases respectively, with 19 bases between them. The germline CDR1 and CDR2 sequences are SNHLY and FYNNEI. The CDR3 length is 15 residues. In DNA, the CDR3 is TGTGCCAGCGTTGGGGAACGGGGATGGGACACTGAAGCTTTCTTT. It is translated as CASVGERGWDTEAFF.

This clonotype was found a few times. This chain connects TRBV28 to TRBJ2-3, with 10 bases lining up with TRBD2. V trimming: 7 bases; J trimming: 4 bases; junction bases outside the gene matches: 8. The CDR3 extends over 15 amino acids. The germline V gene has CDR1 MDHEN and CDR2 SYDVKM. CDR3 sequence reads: CASTPRLAGADTQYF. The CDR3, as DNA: TGTGCCAGCACCCCCCGGCTAGCGGGAGCAGATACGCAGTATTTT.